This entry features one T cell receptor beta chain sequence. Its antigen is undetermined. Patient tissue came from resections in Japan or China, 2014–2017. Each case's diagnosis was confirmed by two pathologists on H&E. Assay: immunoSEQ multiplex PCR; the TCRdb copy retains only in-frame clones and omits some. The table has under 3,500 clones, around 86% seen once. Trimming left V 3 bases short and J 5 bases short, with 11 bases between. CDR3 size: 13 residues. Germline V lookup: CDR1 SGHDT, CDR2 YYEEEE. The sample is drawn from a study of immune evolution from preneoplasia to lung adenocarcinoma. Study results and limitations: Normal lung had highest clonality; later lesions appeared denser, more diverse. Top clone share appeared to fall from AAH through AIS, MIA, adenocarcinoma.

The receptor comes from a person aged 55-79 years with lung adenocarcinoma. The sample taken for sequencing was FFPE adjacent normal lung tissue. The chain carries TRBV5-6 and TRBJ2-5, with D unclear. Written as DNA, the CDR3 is TGTGCCAGCAGCTACGGTCCCCCGGAGACCCAGTACTTC. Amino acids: CASSYGPPETQYF.